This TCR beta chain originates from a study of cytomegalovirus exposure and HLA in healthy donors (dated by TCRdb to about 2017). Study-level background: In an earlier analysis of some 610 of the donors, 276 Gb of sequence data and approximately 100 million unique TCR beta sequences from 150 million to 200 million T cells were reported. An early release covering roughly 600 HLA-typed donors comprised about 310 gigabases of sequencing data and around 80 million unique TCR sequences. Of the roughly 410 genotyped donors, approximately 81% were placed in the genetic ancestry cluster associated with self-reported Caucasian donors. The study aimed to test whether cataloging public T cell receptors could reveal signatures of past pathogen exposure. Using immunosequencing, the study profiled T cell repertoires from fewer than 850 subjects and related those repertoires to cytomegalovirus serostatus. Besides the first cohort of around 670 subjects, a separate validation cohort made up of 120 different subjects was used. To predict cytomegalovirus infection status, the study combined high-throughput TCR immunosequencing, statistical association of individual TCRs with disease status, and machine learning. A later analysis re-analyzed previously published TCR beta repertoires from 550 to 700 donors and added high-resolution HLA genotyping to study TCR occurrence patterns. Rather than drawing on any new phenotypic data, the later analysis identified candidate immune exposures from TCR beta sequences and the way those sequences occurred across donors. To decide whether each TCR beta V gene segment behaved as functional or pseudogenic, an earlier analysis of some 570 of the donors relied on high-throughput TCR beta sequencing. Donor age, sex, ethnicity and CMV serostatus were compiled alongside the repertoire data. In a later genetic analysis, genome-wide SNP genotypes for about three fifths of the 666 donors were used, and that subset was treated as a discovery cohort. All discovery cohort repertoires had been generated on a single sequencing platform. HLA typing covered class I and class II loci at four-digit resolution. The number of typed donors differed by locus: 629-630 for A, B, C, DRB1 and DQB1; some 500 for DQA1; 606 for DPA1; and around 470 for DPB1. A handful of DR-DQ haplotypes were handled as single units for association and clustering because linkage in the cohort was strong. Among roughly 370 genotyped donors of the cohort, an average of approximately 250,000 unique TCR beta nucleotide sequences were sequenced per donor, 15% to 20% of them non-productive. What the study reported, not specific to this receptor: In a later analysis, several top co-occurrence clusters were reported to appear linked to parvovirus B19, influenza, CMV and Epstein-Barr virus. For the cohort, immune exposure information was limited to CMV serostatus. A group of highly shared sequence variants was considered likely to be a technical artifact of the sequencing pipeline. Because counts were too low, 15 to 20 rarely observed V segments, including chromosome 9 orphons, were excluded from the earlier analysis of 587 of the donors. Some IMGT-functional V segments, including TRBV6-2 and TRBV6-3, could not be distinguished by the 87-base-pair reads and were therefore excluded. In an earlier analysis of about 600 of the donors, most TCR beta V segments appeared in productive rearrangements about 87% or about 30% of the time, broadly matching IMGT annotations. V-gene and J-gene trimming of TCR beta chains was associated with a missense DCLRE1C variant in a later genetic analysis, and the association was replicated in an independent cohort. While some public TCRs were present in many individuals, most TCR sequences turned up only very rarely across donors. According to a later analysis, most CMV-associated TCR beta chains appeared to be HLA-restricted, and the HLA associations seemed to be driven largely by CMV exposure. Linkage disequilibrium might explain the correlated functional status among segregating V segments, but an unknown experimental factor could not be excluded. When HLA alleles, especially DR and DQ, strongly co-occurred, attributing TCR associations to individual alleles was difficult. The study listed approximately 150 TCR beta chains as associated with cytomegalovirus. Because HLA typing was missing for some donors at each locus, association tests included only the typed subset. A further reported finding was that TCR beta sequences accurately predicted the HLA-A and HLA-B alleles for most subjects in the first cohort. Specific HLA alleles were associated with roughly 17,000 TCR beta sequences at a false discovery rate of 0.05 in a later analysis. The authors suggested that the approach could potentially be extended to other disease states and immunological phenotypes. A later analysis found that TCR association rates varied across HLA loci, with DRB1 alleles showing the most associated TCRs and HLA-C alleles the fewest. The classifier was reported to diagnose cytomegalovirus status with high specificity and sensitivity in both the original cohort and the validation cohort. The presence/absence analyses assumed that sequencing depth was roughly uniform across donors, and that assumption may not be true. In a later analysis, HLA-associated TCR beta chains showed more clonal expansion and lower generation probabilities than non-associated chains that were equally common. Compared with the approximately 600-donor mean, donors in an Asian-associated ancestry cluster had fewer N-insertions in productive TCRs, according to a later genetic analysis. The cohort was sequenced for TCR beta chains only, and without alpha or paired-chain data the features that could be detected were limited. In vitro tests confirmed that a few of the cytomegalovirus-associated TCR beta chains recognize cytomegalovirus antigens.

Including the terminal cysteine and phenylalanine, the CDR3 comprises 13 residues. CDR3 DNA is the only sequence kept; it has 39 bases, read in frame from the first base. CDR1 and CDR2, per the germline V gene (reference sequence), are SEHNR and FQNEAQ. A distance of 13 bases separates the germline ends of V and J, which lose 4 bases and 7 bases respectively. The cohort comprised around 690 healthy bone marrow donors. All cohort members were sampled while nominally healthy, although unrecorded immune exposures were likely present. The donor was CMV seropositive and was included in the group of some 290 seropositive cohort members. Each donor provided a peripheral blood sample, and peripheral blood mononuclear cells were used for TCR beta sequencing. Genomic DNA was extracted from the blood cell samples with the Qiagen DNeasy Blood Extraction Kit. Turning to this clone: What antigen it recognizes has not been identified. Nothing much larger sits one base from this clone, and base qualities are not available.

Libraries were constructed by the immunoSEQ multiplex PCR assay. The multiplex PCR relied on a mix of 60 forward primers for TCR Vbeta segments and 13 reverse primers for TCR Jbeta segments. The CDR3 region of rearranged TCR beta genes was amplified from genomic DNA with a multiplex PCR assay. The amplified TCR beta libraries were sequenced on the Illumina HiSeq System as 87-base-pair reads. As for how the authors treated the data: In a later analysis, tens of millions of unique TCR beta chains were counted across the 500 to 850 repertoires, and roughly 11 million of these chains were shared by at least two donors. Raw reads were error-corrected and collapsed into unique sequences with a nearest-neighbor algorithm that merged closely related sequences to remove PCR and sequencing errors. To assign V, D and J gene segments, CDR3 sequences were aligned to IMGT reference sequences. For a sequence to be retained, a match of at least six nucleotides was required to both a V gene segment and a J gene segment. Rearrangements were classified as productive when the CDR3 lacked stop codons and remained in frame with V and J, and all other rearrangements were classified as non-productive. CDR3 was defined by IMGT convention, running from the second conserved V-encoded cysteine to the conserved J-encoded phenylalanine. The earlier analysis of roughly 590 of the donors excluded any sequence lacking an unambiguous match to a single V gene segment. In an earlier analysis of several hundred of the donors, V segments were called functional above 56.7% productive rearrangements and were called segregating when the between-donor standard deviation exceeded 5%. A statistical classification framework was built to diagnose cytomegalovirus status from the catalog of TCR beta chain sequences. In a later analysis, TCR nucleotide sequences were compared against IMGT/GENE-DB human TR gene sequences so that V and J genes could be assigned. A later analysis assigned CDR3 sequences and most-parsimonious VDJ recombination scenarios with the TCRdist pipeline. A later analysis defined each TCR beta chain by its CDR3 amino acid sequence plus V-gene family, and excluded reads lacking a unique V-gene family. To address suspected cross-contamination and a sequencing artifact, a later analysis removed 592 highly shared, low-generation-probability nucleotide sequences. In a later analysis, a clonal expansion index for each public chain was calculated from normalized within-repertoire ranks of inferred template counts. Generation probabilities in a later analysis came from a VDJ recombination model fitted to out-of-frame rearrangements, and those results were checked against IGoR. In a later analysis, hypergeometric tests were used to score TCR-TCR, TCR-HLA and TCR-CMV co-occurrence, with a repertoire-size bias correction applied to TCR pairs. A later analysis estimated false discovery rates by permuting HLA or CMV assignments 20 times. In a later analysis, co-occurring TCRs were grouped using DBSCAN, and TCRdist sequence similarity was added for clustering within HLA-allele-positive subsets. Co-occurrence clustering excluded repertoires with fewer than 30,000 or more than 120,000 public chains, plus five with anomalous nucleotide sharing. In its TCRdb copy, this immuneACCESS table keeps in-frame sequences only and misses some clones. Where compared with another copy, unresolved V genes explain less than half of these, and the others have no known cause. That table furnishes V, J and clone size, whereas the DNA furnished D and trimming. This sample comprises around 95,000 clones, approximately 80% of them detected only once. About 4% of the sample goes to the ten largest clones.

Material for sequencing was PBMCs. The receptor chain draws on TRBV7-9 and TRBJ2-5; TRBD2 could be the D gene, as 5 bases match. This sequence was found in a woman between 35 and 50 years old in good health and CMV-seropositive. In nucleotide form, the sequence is TGTGCCAGCAGCTCCTGGGGAGATTGGACCCAGTACTTC. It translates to CASSSWGDWTQYF.